This T cell receptor beta chain originates from a study of response to subunit inactivated influenza vaccine. The study's findings and limits: Few additional T cells are recruited per seasonal influenza vaccination, authors suggested.

This clonotype was observed a few times. Its specificity is not known. Germline lookup yields CDR1 ENHRY and CDR2 SYGVKD. The CDR3 has 15 amino acids. After removal of 5 bases from V and 2 bases from J, the junction contained 3 bases not matched to a gene. TCRdb re-called the RT-PCR reads with MiXCR, one entry per CDR3 protein. This table holds 500,000 to 600,000 distinct CDR3 sequences, about 11% found once. The same sample was also studied in work on T cells expressing NK-cell markers. As that study records: Beta-chain TCR cDNA was generated via 5'RACE template switching with UMIs.

This TCR came from a man between 50 and 59 years old who received an inactivated influenza vaccine. The source material was PBMCs from blood, sampled on the day of vaccination. This chain connects TRBV10-3 to TRBJ2-6; 7 nucleotides agree with TRBD1. The CDR3 nucleotides read TGTGCCATCAGTAAAACAGGGGCTGGGGCCAACGTCCTGACTTTC. It translates to CAISKTGAGANVLTF.